The rows below give T cell receptor beta chains drawn from one sample of a study of T cell responses to AZD1222 COVID-19 vaccine. Sequencing used immunoSEQ multiplex PCR; TCRdb keeps in-frame clones, though not all of them. The table includes about 85,000 clones, around 85% detected once. Sequenced material: peripheral blood, taken on day 0 of AZD1222 vaccination. These receptors were taken from an adult in good health. CDR3s include the opening cysteine and the closing phenylalanine or tryptophan. A D gene is named only where the DNA matches it firmly. Where a row states a size, it is once, few, many or the class of an expanded clone; other rows omit it.

abundance: .; v_gene: TRBV3-1/TRBV3-2; j_gene: TRBJ2-3; d_gene: TRBD2; CDR3nt: TGTGCCAGCAGCCCTGGGGCTAGCGGGGCGGATACGCAGTATTTT; CDR3aa: CASSPGASGADTQYF
abundance: .; v_gene: TRBV4-1; j_gene: TRBJ2-5; d_gene: TRBD2; CDR3nt: TGCGCCAGCAGCCCCGGGAGGGGGGGCGGAGAGACCCAGTACTTC; CDR3aa: CASSPGRGGGETQYF
abundance: .; v_gene: TRBV2; j_gene: TRBJ2-2; d_gene: TRBD1; CDR3nt: TGTGCCAGCAGTCGGACAGGGGCCACCGGGGAGCTGTTTTTT; CDR3aa: CASSRTGATGELFF
abundance: few; v_gene: TRBV4-1; j_gene: TRBJ2-1; d_gene: .; CDR3nt: TGCGCCAGCAGCCCGGGGGTACTCAGGGAGCAGTTCTTC; CDR3aa: CASSPGVLREQFF
abundance: .; v_gene: TRBV19; j_gene: TRBJ1-1; d_gene: TRBD1; CDR3nt: TGTGCCAGTAGGCCTCCGGGACAGGGGAGTTCCGAAGCTTTCTTT; CDR3aa: CASRPPGQGSSEAFF
abundance: .; v_gene: TRBV3-1/TRBV3-2; j_gene: TRBJ2-7; d_gene: TRBD1; CDR3nt: TGTGCCAGCAGCCCTTTCGGACAGGGGGCTGGCGAGCAGTACTTC; CDR3aa: CASSPFGQGAGEQYF
abundance: .; v_gene: TRBV27; j_gene: TRBJ1-2; d_gene: .; CDR3nt: TGTGCCAGCAGCCCGTTAAGGGTGGGCGGCTACACCTTC; CDR3aa: CASSPLRVGGYTF
abundance: .; v_gene: TRBV6-2/TRBV6-3; j_gene: TRBJ1-2; d_gene: .; CDR3nt: TGTGCCAGCAGTCAGGGTGTCTATGGCTACACCTTC; CDR3aa: CASSQGVYGYTF
abundance: few; v_gene: TRBV19; j_gene: TRBJ2-1; d_gene: TRBD2; CDR3nt: TGTGCCAGTAGTCCGCCTAGCGGGGGCCGCCGGTATGAGCAGTTCTTC; CDR3aa: CASSPPSGGRRYEQFF
abundance: .; v_gene: TRBV18; j_gene: TRBJ1-1; d_gene: .; CDR3nt: TGTGCCAGCTCACCGGACAGCACTGAAGCTTTCTTT; CDR3aa: CASSPDSTEAFF
abundance: .; v_gene: TRBV13; j_gene: TRBJ2-2; d_gene: .; CDR3nt: TGTGCCAGCGGACGGGGTGGGGGTTCGGGCACCGGGGAGCTGTTTTTT; CDR3aa: CASGRGGGSGTGELFF
abundance: .; v_gene: TRBV4-3; j_gene: TRBJ1-2; d_gene: .; CDR3nt: TGCGCCAGCAGCCAAGGGACAGCAGTCTATGGCTACACCTTC; CDR3aa: CASSQGTAVYGYTF
abundance: .; v_gene: TRBV15; j_gene: TRBJ1-2; d_gene: .; CDR3nt: TGTGCCACCAGCAGGGATCTGAATAACTATGGCTACACCTTC; CDR3aa: CATSRDLNNYGYTF
abundance: .; v_gene: TRBV7-2; j_gene: TRBJ2-3; d_gene: .; CDR3nt: TGTGCCAGCAGCTTAGAAGGAGGTCCCGATACGCAGTATTTT; CDR3aa: CASSLEGGPDTQYF
abundance: .; v_gene: TRBV28; j_gene: TRBJ2-7; d_gene: .; CDR3nt: TGTGCCAGCAGTTGGTCCTACGAGCAGTACTTC; CDR3aa: CASSWSYEQYF
abundance: .; v_gene: TRBV24-1; j_gene: TRBJ1-3; d_gene: .; CDR3nt: TGTGCCACCAGTGATTATACAGACTCTGGAAACACCATATATTTT; CDR3aa: CATSDYTDSGNTIYF
abundance: .; v_gene: TRBV29-1; j_gene: TRBJ2-5; d_gene: .; CDR3nt: TGCAGCGTGGGCCGGGACCGTGGTCTGGAGACCCAGTACTTC; CDR3aa: CSVGRDRGLETQYF
abundance: .; v_gene: TRBV7-2; j_gene: TRBJ1-6; d_gene: .; CDR3nt: TGTGCCAGCAGCTTACTATCCCGGGGTAGATCACCCCTCCACTTT; CDR3aa: CASSLLSRGRSPLHF
abundance: .; v_gene: TRBV14; j_gene: TRBJ2-7; d_gene: .; CDR3nt: TGTGCCAGCAGCCAAGATCCCTCCGAGCAGTACTTC; CDR3aa: CASSQDPSEQYF
abundance: .; v_gene: TRBV10-3; j_gene: TRBJ1-3; d_gene: .; CDR3nt: TGTGCCATCAGTGGAGACAGTTACTCTGGAAACACCATATATTTT; CDR3aa: CAISGDSYSGNTIYF
abundance: .; v_gene: TRBV6-5; j_gene: TRBJ1-1; d_gene: .; CDR3nt: TGTGCCAGCAGTCGAACAGGGCGACTCGCTGAAGCTTTCTTT; CDR3aa: CASSRTGRLAEAFF
abundance: .; v_gene: TRBV10-3; j_gene: TRBJ1-5; d_gene: TRBD1; CDR3nt: TGTGCCATCAGTGAGTCGGGTGGACAGGGGGGGAATCAGCCCCAGCATTTT; CDR3aa: CAISESGGQGGNQPQHF
abundance: .; v_gene: TRBV9; j_gene: TRBJ2-3; d_gene: .; CDR3nt: TGTGCCAGCAGCGGAGACACAGATACGCAGTATTTT; CDR3aa: CASSGDTDTQYF
abundance: .; v_gene: TRBV12-3/TRBV12-4; j_gene: TRBJ1-1; d_gene: .; CDR3nt: TGTGCCAGCAGTTTAGGGGGTAACACTGAAGCTTTCTTT; CDR3aa: CASSLGGNTEAFF
abundance: .; v_gene: TRBV5-1; j_gene: TRBJ1-2; d_gene: .; CDR3nt: TGCGCCAGCAGCTTGGAAGGGGTGGGCTATGGCTACACCTTC; CDR3aa: CASSLEGVGYGYTF
abundance: .; v_gene: TRBV3-1/TRBV3-2; j_gene: TRBJ1-5; d_gene: .; CDR3nt: TGTGCCAGCAGCCAAGATCCCTCAGACCAGCCCCAGCATTTT; CDR3aa: CASSQDPSDQPQHF
abundance: .; v_gene: TRBV6-6; j_gene: TRBJ1-1; d_gene: .; CDR3nt: TGTGCCAGCAGTCCCCCACAGAACACTGAAGCTTTCTTT; CDR3aa: CASSPPQNTEAFF
abundance: .; v_gene: TRBV7-9; j_gene: TRBJ1-6; d_gene: .; CDR3nt: TGTGCCAGCACTAACGGGCGATCACCCCTCCACTTT; CDR3aa: CASTNGRSPLHF
abundance: .; v_gene: TRBV3-1/TRBV3-2; j_gene: TRBJ1-2; d_gene: TRBD1; CDR3nt: TGTGCCAGCAGCCAGGACGCGACAGGGGGCGGAGTCCACACCTTC; CDR3aa: CASSQDATGGGVHTF
abundance: .; v_gene: TRBV6-1; j_gene: TRBJ1-6; d_gene: .; CDR3nt: TGTGCCAGCAGTGAAGTACAGACTGCAGGTTCACCCCTCCACTTT; CDR3aa: CASSEVQTAGSPLHF
abundance: .; v_gene: TRBV9; j_gene: TRBJ2-2; d_gene: .; CDR3nt: TGTGCCAGCAGCGTAGCACAGGCGAACACCGGGGAGCTGTTTTTT; CDR3aa: CASSVAQANTGELFF
abundance: .; v_gene: TRBV23-1; j_gene: TRBJ1-5; d_gene: .; CDR3nt: TGCGCCAGCAGTCACCTCTATCAGCCCCAGCATTTT; CDR3aa: CASSHLYQPQHF
abundance: few; v_gene: TRBV6-2/TRBV6-3; j_gene: TRBJ1-1; d_gene: TRBD1; CDR3nt: TGTGCCAGCAGTCACGGACAGGGGAACACTGAAGCTTTCTTT; CDR3aa: CASSHGQGNTEAFF
abundance: .; v_gene: TRBV5-8; j_gene: TRBJ1-2; d_gene: .; CDR3nt: TGTGCCAGCAGCCCCTGGACCGGACCCGGCTATGGCTACACCTTC; CDR3aa: CASSPWTGPGYGYTF
abundance: .; v_gene: TRBV25-1; j_gene: TRBJ2-3; d_gene: .; CDR3nt: TGTGCCAGCAGTGAGTGGCAGGGAAGCACAGATACGCAGTATTTT; CDR3aa: CASSEWQGSTDTQYF
abundance: .; v_gene: TRBV6-5; j_gene: TRBJ2-6; d_gene: .; CDR3nt: TGTGCCAGCAGCCCGCGATCTGGGGCCAACGTCCTGACTTTC; CDR3aa: CASSPRSGANVLTF
abundance: .; v_gene: TRBV6-1; j_gene: TRBJ2-5; d_gene: .; CDR3nt: TGTGCCAGCAGTGAAAATGGGGGTACGAAGACCCAGTACTTC; CDR3aa: CASSENGGTKTQYF
abundance: few; v_gene: TRBV10-3; j_gene: TRBJ2-1; d_gene: TRBD1; CDR3nt: TGTGCCACCTACCAGGACAGGGGACGCAATGAGCAGTTCTTC; CDR3aa: CATYQDRGRNEQFF
abundance: once; v_gene: TRBV19; j_gene: TRBJ1-5; d_gene: .; CDR3nt: TGTGCCAGTACCGATGGGAATCAGCCCCAGCATTTT; CDR3aa: CASTDGNQPQHF
abundance: .; v_gene: TRBV7-9; j_gene: TRBJ2-1; d_gene: TRBD2; CDR3nt: TGTGCCAGCAGCTTGGCGGGGACTAGCGGACTAAATGAGCAGTTCTTC; CDR3aa: CASSLAGTSGLNEQFF
abundance: few; v_gene: TRBV28; j_gene: TRBJ1-4; d_gene: .; CDR3nt: TGTGCCAGCAGTACACCGACAGGAGTTAATGAAAAACTGTTTTTT; CDR3aa: CASSTPTGVNEKLFF
abundance: .; v_gene: TRBV3-1/TRBV3-2; j_gene: TRBJ2-7; d_gene: TRBD1; CDR3nt: TGTGCCAGCAGCCCGGGACAGGGGGCACAGCAGTACTTC; CDR3aa: CASSPGQGAQQYF
abundance: .; v_gene: TRBV25-1; j_gene: TRBJ2-1; d_gene: TRBD2; CDR3nt: TGTGCCACGGGACTAGCGGGGGGGAACCACTACAATGAGCAGTTCTTC; CDR3aa: CATGLAGGNHYNEQFF
abundance: few; v_gene: TRBV13; j_gene: TRBJ1-1; d_gene: .; CDR3nt: TGTGCCAGCAGCTTCGGGTTGAACACTGAAGCTTTCTTT; CDR3aa: CASSFGLNTEAFF
abundance: medium-sized; v_gene: TRBV6-5; j_gene: TRBJ2-7; d_gene: TRBD1; CDR3nt: TGTGCCAGCAGTTACGGTCAGGGGGCGTACGAGCAGTACTTC; CDR3aa: CASSYGQGAYEQYF
abundance: few; v_gene: TRBV28; j_gene: TRBJ1-5; d_gene: .; CDR3nt: TGTGCCAGCAGTGGCCTACGGGAGCCCCAGCATTTT; CDR3aa: CASSGLREPQHF
abundance: .; v_gene: TRBV18; j_gene: TRBJ2-3; d_gene: .; CDR3nt: TGTGCCAGCCGACAGGCCACCGATACGCAGTATTTT; CDR3aa: CASRQATDTQYF
abundance: .; v_gene: TRBV29-1; j_gene: TRBJ1-5; d_gene: .; CDR3nt: TGCAGCGTTGGCGGGACCCAGAATCAGCCCCAGCATTTT; CDR3aa: CSVGGTQNQPQHF